The clone carrying this T cell receptor beta chain was seen a few times. This sample is part of a study of blood T cell repertoires in COVID-19. Study-level background: The study drew acute and convalescent COVID-19 samples from the United States, Italy and Spain. From T cells, B-cell-depleted T cells, or PBMCs came the material, which was cDNA or gDNA.

A COVID-19 case had been met by exposed participants during the 2 weeks before study entry. The authors' processing: From reference gene primer amplification, estimates of nucleated cell counts were derived. Produced via immunoSEQ multiplex PCR; TCRdb's table is partial and in-frame only. V and J calls and clone size come straight from that table; D and trimming were deduced from the DNA. The table has about 260,000 clones, 70% to 90% seen once. The CDR3 sequence is 15 residues long. Germline CDR1 LGHDT, CDR2 YNNKEL (reference sequence). Trimming pared 11 bases from V and 1 base from J, leaving 18 bases between.

The sequenced sample was PBMCs or T cells enriched from blood (not recorded which). The receptor's source is a man aged 50 or older who had been exposed to COVID-19. This sequence joins TRBV3-1 (or the pseudogene TRBV3-2) and TRBJ2-1; no reliable D call. CDR3 protein: CAASERSDSYNEQFF. CDR3 in DNA: TGTGCCGCGTCGGAGAGAAGCGATTCCTACAATGAGCAGTTCTTC.